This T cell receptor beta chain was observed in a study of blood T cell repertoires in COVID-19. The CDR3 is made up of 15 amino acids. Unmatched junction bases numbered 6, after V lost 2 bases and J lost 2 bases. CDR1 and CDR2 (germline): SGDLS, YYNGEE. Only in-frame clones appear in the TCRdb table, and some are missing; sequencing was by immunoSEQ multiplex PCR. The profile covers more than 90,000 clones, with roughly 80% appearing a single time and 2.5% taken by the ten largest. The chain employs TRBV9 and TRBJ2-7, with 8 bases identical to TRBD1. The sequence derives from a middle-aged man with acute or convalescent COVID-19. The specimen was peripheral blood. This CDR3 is CASSVGTGGTYEQYF. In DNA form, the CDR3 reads TGTGCCAGCAGCGTCGGGACAGGCGGAACCTACGAGCAGTACTTC.